These 5 T cell receptor beta chains share one sample of origin, sequenced in a study of blood T cell repertoires in COVID-19. Data came from immunoSEQ multiplex PCR; TCRdb stores just in-frame clones and leaves some out. The sample includes about 170,000 clones, around four fifths of them seen just once. The sample consisted of peripheral blood. The receptor set was obtained from a woman of 80 years or more with COVID-19, enrolled during active disease.

CDR3 nucleotide sequence: TGCGCCAGCAGCTTGGCACTAGCGGGGATCCAAGAGACCCAGTACTTC. The encoded protein is CASSLALAGIQETQYF. The chain combines TRBV5-1 with TRBJ2-5, with 10 bases identical to TRBD2. CDR3 length: 16 amino acids. Germline CDR1 SGHRS, CDR2 YFSETQ. V gave up 0 bases and J gave up 1 base; unmatched junction bases: 3.

The CDR3 loop is CASSAGAVSTYGYTF. The DNA for the CDR3 is TGTGCCAGCTCGGCAGGGGCAGTGTCTACCTATGGCTACACCTTC. The V call is TRBV18, the J call TRBJ1-2; maybe TRBD1 (6 bases). Trimming took off 6 bases at V and 4 bases at J, with 18 bases between the two ends. Germline CDR1 KGHSH, CDR2 LQKENI. The CDR3 length is 15 residues.

This chain joins TRBV5-1 and TRBJ2-3; 15 positions agree with TRBD2. V lost 4 bases and J lost 0; bases outside the gene matches: 6. The germline V gene has CDR1 SGHRS and CDR2 YFSETQ. There are 18 residues in the CDR3. DNA of the CDR3: TGCGCCAGCAGCAAGGGACTAGCGGGGGGCGGGAGCACAGATACGCAGTATTTT. This gives the protein CASSKGLAGGGSTDTQYF.

The CDR3: CASRPGLADPGSIQETQYF. CDR3 sequence (DNA): TGCGCCAGCCGACCGGGCCTAGCCGATCCAGGATCTATCCAAGAGACCCAGTACTTC. V usage is TRBV23-1 and J usage is TRBJ2-5; perhaps TRBD2 as D (5 bases). TRBV23-1 is an ORF, and what it does is uncertain. Trimming removed 8 bases from V and 1 base from J, with 29 bases in between. CDR3 size: 19 residues.

This clone was recorded only once. J is TRBJ2-5 and V is TRBV5-1; D is unresolved. The length of the CDR3 is 12 residues. Germline V CDR1 and CDR2: SGHRS, YFSETQ. V dropped 4 bases and J dropped 5 bases, with 9 bases sitting between them. For the CDR3, the DNA is TGCGCCAGCAGCCACAGAAGCGAGACCCAGTACTTC. It yields the protein CASSHRSETQYF.